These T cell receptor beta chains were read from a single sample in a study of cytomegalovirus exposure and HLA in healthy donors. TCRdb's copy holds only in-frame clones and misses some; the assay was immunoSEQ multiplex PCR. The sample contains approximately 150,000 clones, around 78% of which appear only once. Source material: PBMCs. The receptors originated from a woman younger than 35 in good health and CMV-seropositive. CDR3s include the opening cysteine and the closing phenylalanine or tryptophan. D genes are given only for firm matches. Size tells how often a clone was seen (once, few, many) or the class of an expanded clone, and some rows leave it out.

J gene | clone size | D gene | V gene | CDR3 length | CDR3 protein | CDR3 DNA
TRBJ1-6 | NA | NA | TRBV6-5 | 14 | CASSFGGVESPLHF | TGTGCCAGCAGCTTCGGGGGTGTGGAGTCACCCCTCCACTTT
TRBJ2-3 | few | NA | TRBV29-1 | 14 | CSVVPGFSTDTQYF | TGCAGCGTTGTCCCAGGTTTTAGCACAGATACGCAGTATTTT
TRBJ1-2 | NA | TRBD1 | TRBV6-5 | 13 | CATRQGANYGYTF | TGTGCCACACGACAGGGGGCGAACTATGGCTACACCTTC
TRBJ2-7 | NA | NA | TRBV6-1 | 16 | CASSEAVEVGRYEQYF | TGTGCCAGCAGTGAAGCGGTCGAGGTCGGTCGCTACGAGCAGTACTTC
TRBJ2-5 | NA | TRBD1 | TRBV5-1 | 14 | CASSLGQVEETQYF | TGCGCCAGCAGCCTGGGACAGGTTGAAGAGACCCAGTACTTC
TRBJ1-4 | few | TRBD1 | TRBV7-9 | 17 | CASSLGRPGTVYEKLFF | TGTGCCAGCAGCTTAGGCCGGCCCGGGACAGTCTATGAAAAACTGTTTTTT
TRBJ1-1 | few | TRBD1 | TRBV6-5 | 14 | CASIDRGMNTEAFF | TGTGCCAGCATAGACAGGGGAATGAACACTGAAGCTTTCTTT
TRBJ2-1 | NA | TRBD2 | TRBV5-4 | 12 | CASSTGEGLEFF | TGTGCCAGCAGTACGGGGGAGGGACTGGAGTTCTTC
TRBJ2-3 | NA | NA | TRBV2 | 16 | CASSGLPGQGADTQYF | TGTGCCAGCAGTGGACTTCCGGGACAAGGGGCAGATACGCAGTATTTT
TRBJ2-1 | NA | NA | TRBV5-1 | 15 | CASSLQGSSYNEQFF | TGCGCCAGCAGCTTGCAGGGAAGCTCCTACAATGAGCAGTTCTTC
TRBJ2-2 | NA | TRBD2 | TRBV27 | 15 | CASSFWSGVTGELFF | TGTGCCAGCAGTTTTTGGAGCGGGGTCACCGGGGAGCTGTTTTTT
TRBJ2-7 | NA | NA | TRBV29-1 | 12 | CSVVYWTGEQYF | TGCAGCGTTGTTTACTGGACGGGGGAGCAGTACTTC
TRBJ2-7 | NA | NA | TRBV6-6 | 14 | CASSKQGSPYEQYF | TGTGCCAGCAGCAAACAGGGTTCCCCCTACGAGCAGTACTTC
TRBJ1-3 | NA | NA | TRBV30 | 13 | CAWSTSSGNTIYF | TGTGCCTGGAGTACCAGCTCTGGAAACACCATATATTTT
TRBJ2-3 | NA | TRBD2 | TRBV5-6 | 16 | CASSYPSGTSADTQYF | TGTGCCAGCAGCTACCCGTCCGGGACTAGCGCAGATACGCAGTATTTT
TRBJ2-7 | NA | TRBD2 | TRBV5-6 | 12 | CASSLVGGVQYF | TGTGCCAGCAGCTTGGTGGGGGGGGTACAGTACTTC
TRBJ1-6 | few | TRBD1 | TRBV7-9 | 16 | CASSLLVGTGGSPLHF | TGTGCCAGCAGCTTACTTGTTGGGACAGGAGGGTCACCCCTCCACTTT
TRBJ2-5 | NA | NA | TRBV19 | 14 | CASSIGLVQETQYF | TGTGCCAGTAGTATAGGACTAGTCCAAGAGACCCAGTACTTC
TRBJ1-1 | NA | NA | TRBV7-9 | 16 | CASSPAPGGRNTEAFF | TGTGCCAGCAGCCCCGCCCCCGGGGGTAGGAACACTGAAGCTTTCTTT
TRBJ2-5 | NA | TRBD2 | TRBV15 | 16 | CATSRFSGGAPETQYF | TGTGCCACCAGTCGGTTTAGCGGGGGGGCCCCAGAGACCCAGTACTTC
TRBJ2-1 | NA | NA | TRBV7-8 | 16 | CASSLYPRHGPNEQFF | TGTGCCAGCAGCCTATACCCGAGGCATGGTCCGAATGAGCAGTTCTTC
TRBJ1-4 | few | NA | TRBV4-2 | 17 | CASSQEVDTRMGEKLFF | TGTGCCAGCAGCCAAGAAGTGGACACCAGGATGGGTGAAAAACTGTTTTTT
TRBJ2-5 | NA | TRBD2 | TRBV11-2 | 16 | CASSTGLAGGQETQYF | TGTGCCAGCAGCACCGGACTAGCGGGGGGCCAAGAGACCCAGTACTTC
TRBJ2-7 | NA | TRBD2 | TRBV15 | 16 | CATSRGGGRSSYEQYF | TGTGCCACCAGCAGAGGCGGGGGGAGGAGCTCCTACGAGCAGTACTTC
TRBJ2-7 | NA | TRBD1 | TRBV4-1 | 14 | CASSQQGASYEQYF | TGCGCCAGCAGCCAGCAGGGGGCCTCCTACGAGCAGTACTTC
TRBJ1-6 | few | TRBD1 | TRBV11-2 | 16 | CASSLRQGAVGSPLHF | TGTGCCAGCAGCTTACGGCAGGGGGCCGTAGGTTCACCCCTCCACTTT
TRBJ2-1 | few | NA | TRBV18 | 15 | CASSPQRGGQGEQFF | TGTGCCAGCTCACCACAGAGGGGGGGCCAAGGTGAGCAGTTCTTC
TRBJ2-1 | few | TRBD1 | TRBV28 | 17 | CASSRTRGGQGGNEQFF | TGTGCCAGCAGTCGAACCCGAGGGGGACAGGGGGGGAATGAGCAGTTCTTC
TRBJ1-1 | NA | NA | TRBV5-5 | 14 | CASRGQGTATEAFF | TGTGCCAGCAGAGGCCAGGGTACCGCCACTGAAGCTTTCTTT
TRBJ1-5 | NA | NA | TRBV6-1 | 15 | CASSEATGSNQPQHF | TGTGCCAGCAGTGAAGCAACGGGGAGCAATCAGCCCCAGCATTTT